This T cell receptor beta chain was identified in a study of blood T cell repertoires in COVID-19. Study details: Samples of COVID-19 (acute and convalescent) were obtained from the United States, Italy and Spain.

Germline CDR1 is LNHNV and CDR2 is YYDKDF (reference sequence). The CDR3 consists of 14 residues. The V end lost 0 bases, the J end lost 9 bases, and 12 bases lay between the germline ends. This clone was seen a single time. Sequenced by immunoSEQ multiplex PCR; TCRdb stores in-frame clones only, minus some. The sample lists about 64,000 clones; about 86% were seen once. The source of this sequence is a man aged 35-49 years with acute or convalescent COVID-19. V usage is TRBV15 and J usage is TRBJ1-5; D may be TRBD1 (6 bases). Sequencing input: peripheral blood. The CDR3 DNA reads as TGTGCCACCAGCAGAGATTTGGTACAGGGGCCCCAGCATTTT. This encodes CATSRDLVQGPQHF.